Reported below is one TCR beta chain. The record originates from a study of shared T cell receptors in the human thymus. Profiled with immunoSEQ multiplex PCR; TCRdb holds only in-frame clones, not every one. This table has roughly 710,000 clones, approximately 83% appearing once. The CDR3 runs to 15 residues. CDR1 and CDR2 (germline): MGHRA, YSYEKL. J gave up 5 bases and V 1 base, and 6 bases lay outside the gene matches. The data also belong to a second study, concerning human thymus T cells. This second report adds: Thymic resections from corrective heart surgery supplied the tissue. Thymic repertoires of unrelated individuals were reported in related research to overlap highly.

This receptor was identified in a girl under three years old with a congenital heart defect. The J gene is TRBJ2-5, the V gene TRBV4-1; the match to TRBD2 covers 8 bases. Specimen: thymocytes. DNA of the CDR3: TGCGCCAGCAGCCAAGTGGGGACTAGAGTGGAGACCCAGTACTTC. Translated: CASSQVGTRVETQYF.